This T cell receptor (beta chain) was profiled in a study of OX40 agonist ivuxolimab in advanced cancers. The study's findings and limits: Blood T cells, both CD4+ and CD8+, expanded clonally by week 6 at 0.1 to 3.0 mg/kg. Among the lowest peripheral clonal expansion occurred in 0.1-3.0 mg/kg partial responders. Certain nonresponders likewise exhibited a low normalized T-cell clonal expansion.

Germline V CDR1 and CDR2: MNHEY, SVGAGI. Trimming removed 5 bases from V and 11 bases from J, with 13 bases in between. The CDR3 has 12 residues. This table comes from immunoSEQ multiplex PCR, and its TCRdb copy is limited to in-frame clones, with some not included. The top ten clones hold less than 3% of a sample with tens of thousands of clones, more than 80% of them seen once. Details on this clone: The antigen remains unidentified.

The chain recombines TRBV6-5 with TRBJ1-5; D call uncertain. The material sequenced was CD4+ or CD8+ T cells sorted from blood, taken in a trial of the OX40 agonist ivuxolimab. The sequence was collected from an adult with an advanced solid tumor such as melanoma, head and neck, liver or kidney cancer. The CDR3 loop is CASSGPKHSQHF. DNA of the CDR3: TGTGCCAGCAGTGGACCCAAGCACTCCCAGCATTTT.